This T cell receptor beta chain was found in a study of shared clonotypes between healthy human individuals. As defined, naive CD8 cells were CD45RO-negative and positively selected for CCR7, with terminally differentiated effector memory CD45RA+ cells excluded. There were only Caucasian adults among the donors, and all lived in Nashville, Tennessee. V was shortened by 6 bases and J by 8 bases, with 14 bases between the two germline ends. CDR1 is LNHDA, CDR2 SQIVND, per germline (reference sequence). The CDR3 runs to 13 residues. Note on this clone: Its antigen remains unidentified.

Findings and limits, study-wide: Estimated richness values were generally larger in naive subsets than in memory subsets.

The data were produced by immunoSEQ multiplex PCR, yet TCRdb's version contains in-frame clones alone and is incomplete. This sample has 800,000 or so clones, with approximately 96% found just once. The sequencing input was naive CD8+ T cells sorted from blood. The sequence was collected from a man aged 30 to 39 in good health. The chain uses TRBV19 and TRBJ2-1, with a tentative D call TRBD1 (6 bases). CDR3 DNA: TGTGCCAGTAGCCGGAGACAGGCCGATGAGCAGTTCTTC. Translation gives CASSRRQADEQFF.